The 15 T cell receptor beta chains presented below share a single source sample, sequenced in a study of T cells in Graves' hyperthyroidism and ophthalmopathy. RNA transcripts served as the template for amplifying TCR beta CDR3 regions. HTBI primers were used for first-round RT-PCR of the TCR CDR3. TCRdb called the multiplex PCR reads again in MiXCR, with one record for every CDR3 protein. Of under 350,000 distinct CDR3 sequences in the sample, around 23% were seen once. The specimen was blood. The receptor source for this set is a woman between 45 and 60 years old with Graves' hyperthyroidism.

The chain carries TRBV30 and TRBJ2-7; the match to TRBD2 covers 14 bases. CDR1 and CDR2 from the germline V gene are GTSNPN and SVGIG (reference sequence). The CDR3 spans 15 residues. The junction had 2 bases not matched to a gene; V was cut back by 2 bases and J by 2 bases. The CDR3 sequence: CAWSPGLAGAYEQYF. In DNA form, the CDR3 reads TGTGCCTGGAGTCCGGGACTAGCGGGGGCCTACGAGCAGTACTTC.

This clonotype was seen a few times. J is TRBJ1-6 and V is TRBV4-2, with D unclear. This CDR3 has 14 amino acids. V was trimmed by 1 base and J by 5 bases, leaving 6 bases between them. Looked up from germline, CDR1 is LGHNA and CDR2 is YNFKEQ. The CDR3 is CASSQGVDNSPLHF. CDR3 nucleotide sequence: TGTGCCAGCAGCCAAGGGGTGGATAATTCACCCCTCCACTTT.

This chain joins TRBV12-3 or TRBV12-4 and TRBJ1-5; 7 bases line up with TRBD1. CDR3 size: 15 residues. The V gene end was trimmed by 5 bases and the J gene end by 4 bases; junction bases not matched to a gene: 8. The CDR3 DNA sequence: TGTGCCAGCAGTCCAGGGGGAGGAATGAATCAGCCCCAGCATTTT. Translating gives CASSPGGGMNQPQHF.

This clonotype was detected many times. J is TRBJ2-7 and V is TRBV5-6; D possibly matches TRBD1 or TRBD2 (5 bases each). Per the germline V gene, CDR1 is SGHDT and CDR2 is YYEEEE. The CDR3 runs 14 residues. V was pared by 4 bases and J by 2 bases, with 13 bases between. The CDR3 coding sequence is TGTGCCAGCAGCATAGGGACGTCCACCTACGAGCAGTACTTC. Its protein is CASSIGTSTYEQYF.

This clonotype was counted between two and nine times. Being one base from a much bigger clone, this may be a read error. This chain connects TRBV2 to TRBJ2-5, with D perhaps TRBD1 (5 bases). Germline V gene sequence: CDR1 SNHLY, CDR2 FYNNEI. This CDR3 contains 14 residues. V lost 5 bases and J lost 5, with 15 bases in between. The CDR3 loop is CASSPQTARETQYF. CDR3 coding DNA: TGTGCCAGCAGTCCCCAGACAGCCAGGGAGACCCAGTACTTC.

The chain carries TRBV10-2 and TRBJ1-3; D uncertain. The CDR3 has 15 residues. Trimming removed 2 bases at V and 2 bases at J, with 10 bases between. CDR1 WSHSY and CDR2 SAAADI come from the germline V gene. The chain's CDR3 is CASSERQGPGNTIYF. The CDR3 region has the DNA TGCGCCAGCAGTGAGAGACAAGGTCCTGGAAACACCATATATTTT.

CDR3 bases: TGTGCCAGCAGCTTAGGTCCACACTCTGGGGCCAACGTCCTGACTTTC. Its protein is CASSLGPHSGANVLTF. The rearrangement links TRBV7-2 to TRBJ2-6; D remains unclear. Trimming took off 1 base at V and 0 bases at J, with 7 bases between the two ends. CDR3 size: 16 residues. In germline, CDR1 is SGHTA, CDR2 FQGNSA.

This clonotype showed up just a few times. This chain joins TRBV19 and TRBJ2-5; weak D call: TRBD2 (5 bases). This CDR3 region has 15 residues. Deletions cut 5 bases from V and 4 bases from J, with 17 bases between. Germline loops: CDR1 LNHDA, CDR2 SQIVND (reference sequence). CDR3 region: CASSPGPSRGETQYF. The CDR3 nucleotides are TGTGCCAGTAGTCCCGGACCTAGCCGGGGAGAGACCCAGTACTTC.

This clonotype was picked up many times. This chain connects TRBV20-1 to TRBJ1-1; 9 bases match TRBD1. The CDR3 is 14 amino acids. Germline V lookup: CDR1 DFQATT, CDR2 SNEGSKA (reference sequence). V lost 4 bases, J lost 10 bases, and 13 bases stayed unmatched. Here the CDR3 DNA reads TGCAGTGCTAACCGGGACAGGGTCTTGATTGGAGCTTTCTTT. Its protein product is CSANRDRVLIGAFF.

In its sample, this clonotype was seen many times. The rearrangement links TRBV6-1 to TRBJ1-5; TRBD1 agrees at 9 bases. CDR1 and CDR2 (germline): MNHNS, SASEGT. The CDR3 has 14 residues. J lost 2 bases, V lost 6 bases, and 2 bases had no gene match. CDR3 in DNA: TGTGCCAGCAGGGGACAGGGTCGCAATCAGCCCCAGCATTTT. It specifies CASRGQGRNQPQHF.

This clonotype was found many times. In DNA, the CDR3 is TGCGCCAGCAAGGGACAGCACACTGAAGCTTTCTTT. Its protein product is CASKGQHTEAFF. V is TRBV10-1 and J is TRBJ1-1, with 7 bases that match TRBD1. The CDR3 is 12 amino acids. Trimming removed 7 bases from V and 3 bases from J; junction bases left unmatched: 2. Looked up from germline, CDR1 is WNHNN and CDR2 is SYGVQD (reference sequence).

This clonotype has at least ten counts. V usage is TRBV3-1 and J usage is TRBJ2-1, with 7 bases matching TRBD2. There are 16 residues in the CDR3. V trimming: 0 bases; J trimming: 9 bases; junction bases outside the gene matches: 11. Germline V gene data show CDR1 as LGHDT and CDR2 as YNNKEL (reference sequence). CDR3 residues: CASSQDARLALGEQFF. CDR3 nucleotides: TGTGCCAGCAGCCAAGATGCGAGACTAGCCCTCGGTGAGCAGTTCTTC.

Concerning this clonotype itself: A read error may explain this, as a much larger clone is one base away. The chain couples TRBV30 to TRBJ1-2; perhaps TRBD1 as D (6 bases). The CDR3 is 10 residues long. Germline CDR1 reads GTSNPN; CDR2 reads SVGIG (reference sequence). For the CDR3, the DNA is TGTGTCTGGGGAGGGGGTGGCTACACCTTC. Its protein product is CVWGGGGYTF.

The chain combines TRBV2 with TRBJ1-5; weak D call: TRBD1 (5 bases). The CDR3 runs to 15 residues. Trimming pared 2 bases from V and 2 bases from J, leaving 10 bases between. The germline V gene has CDR1 SNHLY and CDR2 FYNNEI. The CDR3 protein is CASSERGAGNQPQHF. The CDR3 coding sequence is TGTGCCAGCAGTGAACGAGGGGCTGGCAATCAGCCCCAGCATTTT.

The chain carries TRBV3-1 and TRBJ1-1; D remains unclear. V lost 3 bases and J 11 bases, leaving 13 bases between the germline ends. CDR3 size: 12 residues. CDR1 and CDR2 (germline): LGHDT, YNNKEL (reference sequence). CDR3 loop: CASSHQKGLAFF. For the CDR3, the DNA is TGTGCCAGCAGCCACCAGAAAGGGCTGGCTTTCTTT.